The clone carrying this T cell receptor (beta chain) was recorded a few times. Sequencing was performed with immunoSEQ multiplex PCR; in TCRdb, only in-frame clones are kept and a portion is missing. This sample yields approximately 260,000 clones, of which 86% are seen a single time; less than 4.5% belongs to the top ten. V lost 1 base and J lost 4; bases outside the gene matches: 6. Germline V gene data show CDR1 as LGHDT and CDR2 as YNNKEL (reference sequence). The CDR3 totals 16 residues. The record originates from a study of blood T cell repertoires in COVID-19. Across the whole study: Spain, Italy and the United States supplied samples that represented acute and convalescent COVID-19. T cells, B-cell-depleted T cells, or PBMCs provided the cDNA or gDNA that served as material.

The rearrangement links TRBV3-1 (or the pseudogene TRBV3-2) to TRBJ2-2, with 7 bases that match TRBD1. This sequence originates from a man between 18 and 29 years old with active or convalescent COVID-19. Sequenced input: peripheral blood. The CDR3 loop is CASSQARDSFTGELFF. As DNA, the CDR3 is TGTGCCAGCAGCCAAGCCCGGGACAGCTTCACCGGGGAGCTGTTTTTT.